What follows describes a single T cell receptor beta chain. Its matching antigen is unknown. Trimming took 5 bases from V and 5 from J; bases not matched to a gene: 12. Germline loops: CDR1 SGHTA, CDR2 FQGNSA. The CDR3 sequence is 17 residues long. Assay used: immunoSEQ multiplex PCR; TCRdb lists only in-frame clones, some missing. This repertoire shows 2 million to 2.5 million clones, roughly 96% found once; its top ten account for more than 0.1%. The data were obtained in a study of shared clonotypes between healthy human individuals. About the research overall: Three men and a couple of women, aged 18 to 49, were donors.

Study-wide results and caveats: Clonotype sharing among donors was thought likely to change with sequencing depth.

Material for sequencing was naive CD4+ T cells sorted from blood. Subset denoted: CD45RA+ positively selected. The TCR originated in a man younger than 35 in good health. The gene calls are TRBV7-2 and TRBJ2-4; 10 nucleotides agree with TRBD2. DNA for the CDR3: TGTGCCAGCAGCCCCTCGGTGCTAGCGGGAGCGCAAAACATTCAGTACTTC. Residues: CASSPSVLAGAQNIQYF.